The source of this TCR beta chain is a study of blood T cell repertoires in COVID-19. Germline-derived CDR1 and CDR2 are KGHDR and SFDVKD. The V end lost 9 bases, the J end lost 6 bases, and 10 bases lay between the germline ends. CDR3 size: 12 residues. The method was immunoSEQ multiplex PCR; TCRdb's version includes in-frame clones alone and lacks a portion of them. The table lists over 150,000 clones, around 80% of them singletons. This TCR was sampled from a woman between 40 and 55 years old with COVID-19, enrolled during active disease. Source material: peripheral blood. This chain links TRBV24-1 with TRBJ2-2; no reliable D call. Written as DNA, the CDR3 is TGTGCCACCTCCCAGTGGCCCGGGGAGCTGTTTTTT. It codes for CATSQWPGELFF.